Listed here are 27 T cell receptor beta chains from one sample, sequenced in a study of identical twins. TCRdb fed the 5' RACE reads into MiXCR, producing one record per CDR3 protein. The sample gives about 240,000 distinct CDR3 sequences, about 10% of which show up once; 9% to 10% is in the top ten. Specimen: memory T cells sorted from blood. Receptors originate from a man aged 45-65 years in good health.

The genes are TRBV29-1 and TRBJ2-7; maybe TRBD2 (7 bases). Germline CDR1 and CDR2: SQVTM and ANQGSEA. V was pared by 6 bases and J by 2 bases, with 20 bases between. CDR3 length equals 15 residues. Here the CDR3 DNA reads TGCAGCGTGGGGGGGAGGGGGACTAAGACCTACGAGCAGTACTTC. It encodes CSVGGRGTKTYEQYF.

This clonotype was counted only a few times. The chain uses TRBV20-1 and TRBJ1-5, with 8 bases identical to TRBD1. The V gene end was trimmed by 4 bases and the J gene end by 4 bases; junction bases not matched to a gene: 3. This CDR3 spans 13 amino acids. Germline CDR1 reads DFQATT; CDR2 reads SNEGSKA (reference sequence). CDR3 sequence (DNA): TGCAGTGCTACACGGACAGGGAATCAGCCCCAGCATTTT. The encoded protein is CSATRTGNQPQHF.

There are many counts of this clonotype. The chain employs TRBV9 and TRBJ2-2; D unresolved. CDR1 and CDR2 (germline): SGDLS, YYNGEE. The CDR3 loop spans 12 amino acids. V lost 3 bases and J 6 bases, leaving 6 bases between the germline ends. The CDR3 protein is CASSGRSGELFF. CDR3 in DNA: TGTGCCAGCAGCGGACGATCCGGGGAGCTGTTTTTT.

Ten or more counts support this clonotype. This chain connects TRBV6-2 or TRBV6-3 to TRBJ1-5; D remains unclear. V dropped 6 bases and J dropped 9 bases, with 9 bases sitting between them. The CDR3 length is 11 residues. Germline CDR1 reads MNHEY; CDR2 reads SVGEGT. CDR3 DNA sequence: TGTGCCAGCAGCTCCCCAGGGCCCCAGCATTTT. It yields the protein CASSSPGPQHF.

This chain uses TRBV10-3 with TRBJ2-5; D is perhaps TRBD1 (5 bases). Germline assignment: CDR1 ENHRY and CDR2 SYGVKD. This CDR3 has 13 amino acids. The V gene lost 5 bases and the J gene lost 5 bases, with 12 bases spanning the gap. The CDR3 region has the DNA TGTGCCATCAGTATGGGGCTTCGGGAGACCCAGTACTTC. Residues: CAISMGLRETQYF.

This clonotype was seen only a few times. The chain recombines TRBV4-2 with TRBJ2-2; 9 nucleotides align to TRBD1. The CDR3 has 15 amino acids. J lost 5 bases, V lost 6 bases, and 7 bases had no gene match. Germline lookup yields CDR1 LGHNA and CDR2 YNFKEQ. In nucleotides, the CDR3 is TGTGCCAGCAGTCAACAGGGGGCGGGGACCGGGGAGCTGTTTTTT. Amino acid sequence: CASSQQGAGTGELFF.

The chain uses TRBV24-1 and TRBJ1-5; a weak D match, TRBD1 (6 bases). The ends were cut back, 2 bases at V and 5 bases at J, with 18 bases in the middle. The CDR3 consists of 17 residues. CDR1 and CDR2 (germline): KGHDR, SFDVKD. The CDR3: CATSDSRTGTSYQPQHF. Here the CDR3 DNA reads TGTGCCACCAGTGATTCCCGTACCGGGACAAGCTATCAGCCCCAGCATTTT.

This clonotype was counted at least ten times. The rearrangement links TRBV5-6 to TRBJ2-1, with D hard to call. Germline assignment: CDR1 SGHDT and CDR2 YYEEEE. This CDR3 spans 12 amino acids. V lost 1 base and J 9 bases, leaving 8 bases between the germline ends. The CDR3 coding sequence is TGTGCCAGCAGCTTGTCCCGTGCTGAGCAGTTCTTC. This sequence encodes CASSLSRAEQFF. The full variable domain, in which reference TRBV5-6 and TRBJ2-1 provide the parts outside the CDR3, is DAGVTQSPTHLIKTRGQQVTLRCSPKSGHDTVSWYQQALGQGPQFIFQYYEEEERQRGNFPDRFSGHQFPNYSSELNVNALLLGDSALYLCASSLSRAEQFFGPGTRLTVL.

This clonotype was seen many times. The rearrangement joins TRBV5-5 to TRBJ2-3; 7 bases match TRBD2. The CDR3 consists of 15 residues. CDR1 is SGHKS, CDR2 YYEKEE, per germline (reference sequence). V dropped 0 bases and J dropped 6; count of bases not matched to a gene: 7. CDR3 in DNA: TGTGCCAGCAGCTTGGTTTCAGCGGGGCGGGATACGCAGTATTTT. This encodes CASSLVSAGRDTQYF.

The V call is TRBV28, the J call TRBJ2-3; 11 bases are a match to TRBD2. J gave up 3 bases and V 6 bases, and 5 bases lay outside the gene matches. CDR3 length equals 15 residues. Germline V CDR1 and CDR2: MDHEN, SYDVKM. Here the CDR3 reads CASSFSGRGTDTQYF. DNA for the CDR3: TGTGCCAGCAGCTTTAGCGGGAGGGGAACAGATACGCAGTATTTT.

This clonotype was seen a handful of times. The chain employs TRBV10-3 and TRBJ1-2; TRBD1 is a possible D gene (6 bases). V was cut by 3 bases and J by 2 bases, with 10 bases left in between. CDR3 size: 14 residues. Per germline, CDR1 ENHRY and CDR2 SYGVKD. CDR3: CAISDFQGNYGYTF. Written as DNA, the CDR3 is TGTGCCATCAGTGATTTTCAGGGGAACTATGGCTACACCTTC.

The rearrangement uses TRBV24-1 and TRBJ2-5; D may be TRBD2 (5 bases). V dropped 0 bases and J dropped 5 bases, with 9 bases sitting between them. The CDR3 runs to 14 residues. The germline V gene has CDR1 KGHDR and CDR2 SFDVKD. CDR3 in DNA: TGTGCCACCAGTGATTTGGGACCGGGGGAGACCCAGTACTTC. It specifies CATSDLGPGETQYF.

The chain uses TRBV7-8 and TRBJ2-3; D might be TRBD1 (6 bases). Trimming shortened V by 5 bases and J by 2 bases, and 14 bases separated the two germline ends. From germline, CDR1 is SGHVS and CDR2 FQNEAQ. The CDR3 is 15 residues long. In DNA, the CDR3 is TGTGCCAGCAGCCTGAGTGGGGGCCCCACAGATACGCAGTATTTT. It is translated as CASSLSGGPTDTQYF. Complete variable domain (other parts from reference TRBV7-8 and TRBJ2-3): GAGVSQSPRYKVAKRGQDVALRCDPISGHVSLFWYQQALGQGPEFLTYFQNEAQLDKSGLPSDRFFAERPEGSVSTLKIQRTQQEDSAVYLCASSLSGGPTDTQYFGPGTRLTVL.

V is TRBV5-1 and J is TRBJ2-2; TRBD1 aligns across 9 bases. Germline values: CDR1 SGHRS, CDR2 YFSETQ. The CDR3 length is 16 residues. V was pared by 4 bases and J by 7 bases, with 11 bases of the junction left unmatched. This CDR3 is CASSARTGVFGGELFF. The CDR3 DNA follows: TGCGCCAGCAGCGCACGGACAGGGGTATTTGGCGGGGAGCTGTTTTTT.

This clonotype has ten or more counts. The chain has TRBV18 and TRBJ2-1; 9 positions match TRBD1. V was pared by 7 bases and J by 5 bases, with 6 bases of the junction left unmatched. The germline V gene encodes CDR1 KGHSH and CDR2 LQKENI. This CDR3 has 14 amino acids. DNA of the CDR3: TGTGCCAGCTGGCGACAGGGGGTCGACAATGAGCAGTTCTTC. Translation: CASWRQGVDNEQFF.

This clonotype was counted many times. This chain connects TRBV27 to TRBJ1-5; 9 nucleotides match TRBD1. V was pared by 5 bases and J by 0 bases, with 5 bases of the junction left unmatched. The CDR3 runs to 16 residues. Germline V lookup: CDR1 MNHEY, CDR2 SMNVEV (reference sequence). The CDR3: CASSITGGLSNQPQHF. DNA of the CDR3: TGTGCCAGCAGTATAACAGGGGGCCTTAGCAATCAGCCCCAGCATTTT.

The V call is TRBV10-3, the J call TRBJ2-7; D assignment may be TRBD1 or TRBD2 (5 bases each). This CDR3 spans 15 amino acids. The ends were cut back, 7 bases at V and 2 bases at J, with 18 bases in the middle. CDR1 and CDR2 from the germline V gene are ENHRY and SYGVKD. The CDR3 reads CAIKDSPGRAYEQYF. In DNA, the CDR3 is TGTGCCATCAAAGACTCACCGGGGCGAGCCTACGAGCAGTACTTC.

The chain couples TRBV11-2 to TRBJ2-1; 8 bases are shared with TRBD1. J lost 3 bases, V lost 1 base, and 5 bases had no gene match. There are 16 residues in the CDR3. The germline V gene encodes CDR1 SGHAT and CDR2 FQNNGV. CDR3 amino acids: CASSLGVRGLYNEQFF. As DNA, the CDR3 is TGTGCCAGCAGCTTAGGAGTCAGGGGGCTCTACAATGAGCAGTTCTTC.

Many counts were recorded for this clonotype. The chain employs TRBV10-3 and TRBJ2-5, with no clear D. Between the trimmed V and J ends, which lost 0 bases and 2 bases, there was a span of 10 bases. Germline CDR1 ENHRY, CDR2 SYGVKD. The CDR3 has 15 residues. CDR3 in DNA: TGTGCCATCAGTGAGTCTGGGCAGCTTCAAGAGACCCAGTACTTC. It encodes CAISESGQLQETQYF.

This clonotype has at least ten counts. The rearrangement joins TRBV5-1 to TRBJ2-1; D unresolved. The CDR3 is 11 residues long. Germline values: CDR1 SGHRS, CDR2 YFSETQ. V was trimmed by 1 base and J by 8 bases, leaving 4 bases between them. Written as DNA, the CDR3 is TGCGCCAGCAGCTTGTATGATGAGCAGTTCTTC. This sequence encodes CASSLYDEQFF.

V gene TRBV9 combines with J gene TRBJ2-7; 14 bases line up with TRBD2. The junction had 4 bases not matched to a gene; V was cut back by 3 bases and J by 2 bases. This CDR3 region has 16 residues. The germline V gene encodes CDR1 SGDLS and CDR2 YYNGEE. The CDR3 DNA reads TGTGCCAGCAGCGCGACTAGCGGGAGGGGAACCTACGAGCAGTACTTC. Translating it yields CASSATSGRGTYEQYF.

Remarks on this clonotype: A junction boundary mismatches the germline segment, possibly from a read error. This chain connects TRBV20-1 to TRBJ2-3; 11 nucleotides match TRBD2. This CDR3 region has 13 residues. Per germline, CDR1 DFQATT and CDR2 SNEGSKA (reference sequence). CDR3 DNA sequence: TGCAGTGCTGGAGATACGGGACTAGCGGTACAGTATTTT. It translates to CSAGDTGLAVQYF.

This clonotype was observed a few times. The V and J genes are TRBV20-1 and TRBJ2-7, with D possibly being TRBD1 (6 bases). This CDR3 contains 18 residues. The germline V gene has CDR1 DFQATT and CDR2 SNEGSKA (reference sequence). V dropped 0 bases and J dropped 1 base, with 22 bases sitting between them. CDR3 protein: CSARDLGYQDSSSYEQYF. CDR3 nucleotides: TGCAGTGCTAGAGATCTGGGGTATCAGGACAGCTCGTCCTACGAGCAGTACTTC.

Notes on this clonotype: The junction and the germline gene differ at one end; a read error may be behind it. The V gene is TRBV5-5, the J gene TRBJ1-2, with a weak D call TRBD1 (5 bases). CDR1 SGHKS and CDR2 YYEKEE come from the germline V gene (reference sequence). The CDR3 loop spans 12 amino acids. The CDR3 loop reads CDSRSGNYGYTF. CDR3 DNA: TGTGACAGCAGGTCAGGGAATTATGGCTACACCTTC.

This clonotype was counted a few times. The rearrangement uses TRBV4-3 and TRBJ2-7; D not resolved. V was pared by 1 base and J by 2 bases, with 12 bases between. This CDR3 is built from 15 residues. Germline CDR1 is LGHNA and CDR2 is YSLEER. The CDR3 DNA sequence: TGCGCCAGCAGCCAAGCTTGGGAAATAGCCTACGAGCAGTACTTC. Translation gives CASSQAWEIAYEQYF.

This clonotype has at least ten counts. This chain connects TRBV6-1 to TRBJ2-7; no reliable D call. V dropped 2 bases and J dropped 7 bases, with 9 bases sitting between them. Per the germline V gene, CDR1 is MNHNS and CDR2 is SASEGT. This CDR3 comprises 12 residues. The CDR3: CASSESSWEQYF. CDR3 nucleotides: TGTGCCAGCAGTGAATCCAGTTGGGAGCAGTACTTC.

The rearrangement links TRBV5-1 to TRBJ2-2, with TRBD1 matching 11 bases. Losses at the gene ends were 0 bases for V and 4 bases for J; bases not matched to a gene: 5. From germline, CDR1 is SGHRS and CDR2 YFSETQ. CDR3 size: 17 residues. CDR3 region: CASSLGTGTGGTGELFF. In nucleotides, the CDR3 is TGCGCCAGCAGCTTGGGAACCGGGACAGGGGGCACCGGGGAGCTGTTTTTT.